The entry below describes one T cell receptor (beta chain). The antigen remains undetermined. Germline CDR1 is MGHDK and CDR2 is SYGVNS. The CDR3 has 15 residues. Trimming stripped 6 bases from V and 5 bases from J, with 17 bases between. 60 Vbeta and 13 Jbeta primers were used in PCR. Clones were sequenced by immunoSEQ multiplex PCR, and TCRdb holds only the in-frame ones, with some missing. The table has 95,000 to 100,000 clones, about 80% seen once; the top ten hold 2% to 2.5%. Everyone who donated was a healthy bone marrow donor. The source of the sample is a study of cytomegalovirus exposure and HLA in healthy donors. Notes on the study in general: Within a later analysis, the majority of CMV-associated TCR beta chains appeared HLA-restricted. An analysis that was carried out later associated 16,951 TCR beta sequences with HLA alleles at 0.05 false discovery rate. A likely sequencing artifact accounted for one observed cluster of highly shared sequence variants.

The sample was PBMCs. The chain combines TRBV25-1 with TRBJ2-1; perhaps TRBD2 as D (6 bases). The sequence was obtained from a man between 35 and 55 years old in good health and CMV-seronegative. Here the CDR3 DNA reads TGTGCCAGCAGGCGAACGGGGGTCCTAGACAATGAGCAGTTCTTC. It yields the protein CASRRTGVLDNEQFF.